The 5 T cell receptor beta chains in this list originate from one sample, sequenced in a study of technical replicates of blood from a few donors. Assay: immunoSEQ multiplex PCR; the TCRdb copy retains only in-frame clones and omits some. The sample yields some 60,000 clones, roughly 86% seen once. The sequenced sample was PBMCs. These TCRs come from a human donor in good health. Some clones in this sample may be carry-over from other donors' samples.

J is TRBJ2-5 and V is TRBV6-5, with D maybe TRBD2 (5 bases). Per germline, CDR1 MNHEY and CDR2 SVGAGI. This CDR3 is built from 15 residues. V lost 2 bases to trimming and J lost 6 bases, with 16 bases between them. The CDR3 DNA is TGTGCCAGCAGTTACCTAGGGCCCCTCGGGAAGACCCAGTACTTC. Protein product: CASSYLGPLGKTQYF.

The chain combines TRBV19 with TRBJ2-5, with a weak D call TRBD2 (5 bases). Germline V gene sequence: CDR1 LNHDA, CDR2 SQIVND (reference sequence). The length of the CDR3 is 13 residues. V was cut by 2 bases and J by 4 bases, with 8 bases left in between. CDR3 DNA: TGTGCCAGTAGTATAATACGGGGAGAGACCCAGTACTTC. Its protein is CASSIIRGETQYF.

This CDR3 reads CASSDSIEGNSPLHF. For the CDR3, the DNA is TGTGCCAGCAGTGACTCGATAGAGGGTAATTCACCCCTCCACTTT. The V and J genes are TRBV6-4 and TRBJ1-6; no firm D call. The germline CDR1 and CDR2 sequences are MRHNA and SNTAGT. V gave up 0 bases and J gave up 6 bases, with 9 bases separating them. This CDR3 region has 15 residues.

This clone showed up just a few times. The chain joins TRBV6-5 to TRBJ1-1; D might be TRBD1 (6 bases). Germline CDR1 MNHEY, CDR2 SVGAGI. The V end was cut by 5 bases, the J end by 11 bases, with 12 bases between. The CDR3 extends over 11 amino acids. CDR3 sequence reads: CASSMGHRAFF. CDR3 nucleotides: TGTGCCAGCAGTATGGGACACCGGGCTTTCTTT.

The chain combines TRBV7-6 with TRBJ2-5, with 7 bases identical to TRBD2. The CDR3 has 14 residues. Germline lookup yields CDR1 SGHVS and CDR2 FNYEAQ. V gave up 2 bases and J gave up 2 bases; unmatched junction bases: 2. CDR3 residues: CASSLSGGQETQYF. CDR3 coding DNA: TGTGCCAGCAGCTTATCGGGGGGTCAAGAGACCCAGTACTTC.